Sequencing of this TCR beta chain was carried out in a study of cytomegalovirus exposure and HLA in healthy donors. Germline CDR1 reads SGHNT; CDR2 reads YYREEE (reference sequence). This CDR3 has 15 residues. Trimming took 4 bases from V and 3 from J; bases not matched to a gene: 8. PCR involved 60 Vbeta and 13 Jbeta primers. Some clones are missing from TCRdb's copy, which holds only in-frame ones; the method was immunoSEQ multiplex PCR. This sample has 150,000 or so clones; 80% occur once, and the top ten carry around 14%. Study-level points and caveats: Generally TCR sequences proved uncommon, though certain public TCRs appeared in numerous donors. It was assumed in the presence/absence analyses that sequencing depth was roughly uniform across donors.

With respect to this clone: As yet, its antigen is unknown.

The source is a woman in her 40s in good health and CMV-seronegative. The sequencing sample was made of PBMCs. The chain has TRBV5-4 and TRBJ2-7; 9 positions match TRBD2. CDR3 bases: TGTGCCAGCAGCACGTGGACTAGCGACAACTACGAGCAGTACTTC. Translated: CASSTWTSDNYEQYF.